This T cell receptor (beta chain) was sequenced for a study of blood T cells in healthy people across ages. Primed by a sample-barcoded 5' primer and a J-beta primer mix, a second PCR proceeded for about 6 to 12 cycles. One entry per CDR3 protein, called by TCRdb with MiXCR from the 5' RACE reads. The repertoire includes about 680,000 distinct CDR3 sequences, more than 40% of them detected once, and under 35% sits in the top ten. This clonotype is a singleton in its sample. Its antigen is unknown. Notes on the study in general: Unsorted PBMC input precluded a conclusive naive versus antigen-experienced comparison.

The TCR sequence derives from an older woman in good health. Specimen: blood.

DNA of the CDR3: TGTGCCATGACTAGCGGAGATAACACCGGGGAGCTGTTTTTT. Protein product: CAMTSGDNTGELFF. V gene TRBV10-3 combines with J gene TRBJ2-2, with TRBD2 matching 9 bases. The V segment lost 9 bases and the J segment 2 bases; nucleotides outside the gene matches: 4. The length of the CDR3 is 14 residues. Per germline, CDR1 ENHRY and CDR2 SYGVKD.